This passage covers 2 T cell receptor beta chains from one sample sequenced in a study of T cell responses to AZD1222 COVID-19 vaccine. The data were produced by immunoSEQ multiplex PCR, yet TCRdb's version contains in-frame clones alone and is incomplete. The sample shows 85,000 to 130,000 clones, approximately 91% of them seen only once. The sequencing here drew on peripheral blood, taken on day 0 of AZD1222 vaccination. These receptors all stem from an adult in good health.

This clone was observed once. This chain links TRBV3-1 (or the pseudogene TRBV3-2) with TRBJ1-4; D unresolved. V dropped 4 bases and J dropped 4 bases, with 4 bases sitting between them. This CDR3 spans 12 amino acids. CDR1 LGHDT and CDR2 YNNKEL come from the germline V gene (reference sequence). CDR3 protein: CASSLGNEKLFF. The CDR3 DNA sequence: TGTGCCAGCAGCCTCGGTAATGAAAAACTGTTTTTT.

The chain employs TRBV12-3 or TRBV12-4 and TRBJ1-1; unclear D gene. The CDR3 totals 13 residues. Trimming shortened V by 3 bases and J by 5 bases, and 10 bases separated the two germline ends. CDR3 region: CASSFSGITEAFF. The CDR3 nucleotides are TGTGCCAGCAGTTTTAGTGGTATAACTGAAGCTTTCTTT.